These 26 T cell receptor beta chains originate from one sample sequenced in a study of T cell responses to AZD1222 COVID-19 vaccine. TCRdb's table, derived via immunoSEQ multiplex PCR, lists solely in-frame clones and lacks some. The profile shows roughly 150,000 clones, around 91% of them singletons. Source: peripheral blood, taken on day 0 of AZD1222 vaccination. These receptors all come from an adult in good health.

The CDR3, as DNA: TGTGCCAGCAACTCCAGGGCGGGAGGGCCTAATGAGCAGTTCTTC. It yields the protein CASNSRAGGPNEQFF. The chain is built from TRBV6-5 and TRBJ2-1; TRBD2 matches at 9 bases. The V gene's germline CDR1 is MNHEY and CDR2 SVGAGI. V was pared by 7 bases and J by 7 bases, with 11 bases of the junction left unmatched. This CDR3 region has 15 residues.

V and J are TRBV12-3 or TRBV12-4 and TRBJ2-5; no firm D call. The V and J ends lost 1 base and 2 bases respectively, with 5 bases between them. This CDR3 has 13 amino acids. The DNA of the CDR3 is TGTGCCAGCAGTTTAGTGGGGCAAGAGACCCAGTACTTC. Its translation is CASSLVGQETQYF.

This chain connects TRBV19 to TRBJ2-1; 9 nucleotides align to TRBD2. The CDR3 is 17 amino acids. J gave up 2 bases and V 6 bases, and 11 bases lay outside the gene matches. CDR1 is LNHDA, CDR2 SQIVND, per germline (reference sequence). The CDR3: CASSRTLASGTYNEQFF. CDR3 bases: TGTGCCAGTAGCCGAACTCTCGCTAGCGGGACCTACAATGAGCAGTTCTTC. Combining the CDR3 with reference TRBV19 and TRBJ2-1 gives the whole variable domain DGGITQSPKYLFRKEGQNVTLSCEQNLNHDAMYWYRQDPGQGLRLIYYSQIVNDFQKGDIAEGYSVSREKKESFPLTVTSAQKNPTAFYLCASSRTLASGTYNEQFFGPGTRLTVL.

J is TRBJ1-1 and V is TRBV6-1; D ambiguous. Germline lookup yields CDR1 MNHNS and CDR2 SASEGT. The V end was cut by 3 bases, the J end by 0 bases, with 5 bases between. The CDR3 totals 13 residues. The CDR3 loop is CASSDGLNTEAFF. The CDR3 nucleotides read TGTGCCAGCAGTGACGGGTTGAACACTGAAGCTTTCTTT.

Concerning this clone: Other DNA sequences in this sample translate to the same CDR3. CDR3 DNA: TGTGCCAGCAGCCGTAATCAGCCCCAGCATTTT. This translates into CASSRNQPQHF. The gene calls are TRBV28 and TRBJ1-5; D is unclear. V gave up 6 bases and J gave up 4 bases, with 4 bases separating them. Germline V gene data show CDR1 as MDHEN and CDR2 as SYDVKM. The CDR3 is 11 amino acids. Full variable domain (remainder filled in from reference TRBV28 and TRBJ1-5): DVKVTQSSRYLVKRTGEKVFLECVQDMDHENMFWYRQDPGLGLRLIYFSYDVKMKEKGDIPEGYSVSREKKERFSLILESASTNQTSMYLCASSRNQPQHFGDGTRLSIL.

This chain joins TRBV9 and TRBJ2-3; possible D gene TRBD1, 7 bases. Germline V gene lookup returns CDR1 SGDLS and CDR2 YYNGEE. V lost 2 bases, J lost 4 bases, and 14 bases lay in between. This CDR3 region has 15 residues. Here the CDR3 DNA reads TGTGCCAGCAGCGTTGGAGGGGGCGCGGCAGATACGCAGTATTTT. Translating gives CASSVGGGAADTQYF. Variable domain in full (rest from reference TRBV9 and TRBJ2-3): DSGVTQTPKHLITATGQRVTLRCSPRSGDLSVYWYQQSLDQGLQFLIQYYNGEERAKGNILERFSAQQFPDLHSELNLSSLELGDSALYFCASSVGGGAADTQYFGPGTRLTVL.

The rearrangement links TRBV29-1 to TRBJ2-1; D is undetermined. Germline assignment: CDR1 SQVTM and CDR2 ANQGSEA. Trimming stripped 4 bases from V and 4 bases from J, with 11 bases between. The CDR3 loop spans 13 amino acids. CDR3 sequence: CSVVVQVYNEQFF. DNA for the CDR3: TGCAGCGTTGTCGTCCAGGTATACAATGAGCAGTTCTTC.

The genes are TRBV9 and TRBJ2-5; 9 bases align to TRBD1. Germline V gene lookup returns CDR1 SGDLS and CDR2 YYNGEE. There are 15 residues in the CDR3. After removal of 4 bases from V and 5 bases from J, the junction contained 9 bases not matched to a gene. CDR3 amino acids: CASSPTGTGRETQYF. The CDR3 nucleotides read TGTGCCAGCAGCCCGACTGGGACAGGGAGGGAGACCCAGTACTTC.

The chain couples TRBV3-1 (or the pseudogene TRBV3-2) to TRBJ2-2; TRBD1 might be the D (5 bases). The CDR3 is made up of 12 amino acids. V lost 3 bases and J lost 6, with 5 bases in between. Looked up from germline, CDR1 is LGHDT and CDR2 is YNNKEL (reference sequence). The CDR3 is CASSHRAGELFF. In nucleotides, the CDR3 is TGTGCCAGCAGCCACAGGGCCGGGGAGCTGTTTTTT.

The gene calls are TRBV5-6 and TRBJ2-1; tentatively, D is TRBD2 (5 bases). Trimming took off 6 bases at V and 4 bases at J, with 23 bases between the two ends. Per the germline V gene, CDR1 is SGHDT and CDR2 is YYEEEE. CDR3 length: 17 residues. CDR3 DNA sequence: TGTGCCAGCATGCCTCGGTGGGAGAGGTCACAATACAATGAGCAGTTCTTC. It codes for CASMPRWERSQYNEQFF.

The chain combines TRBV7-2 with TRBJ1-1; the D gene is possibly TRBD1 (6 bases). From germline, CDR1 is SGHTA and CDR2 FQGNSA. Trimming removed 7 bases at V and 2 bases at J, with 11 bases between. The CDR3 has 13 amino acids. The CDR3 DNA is TGTGCCAGCATTGGACAGCCAAACACTGAAGCTTTCTTT. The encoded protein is CASIGQPNTEAFF.

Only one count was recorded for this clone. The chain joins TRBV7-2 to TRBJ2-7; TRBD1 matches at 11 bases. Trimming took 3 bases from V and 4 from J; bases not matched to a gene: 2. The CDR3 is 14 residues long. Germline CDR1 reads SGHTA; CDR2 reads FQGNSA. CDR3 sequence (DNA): TGTGCCAGCAGCTTCGGGACAGGGGGTTACGAGCAGTACTTC. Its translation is CASSFGTGGYEQYF.

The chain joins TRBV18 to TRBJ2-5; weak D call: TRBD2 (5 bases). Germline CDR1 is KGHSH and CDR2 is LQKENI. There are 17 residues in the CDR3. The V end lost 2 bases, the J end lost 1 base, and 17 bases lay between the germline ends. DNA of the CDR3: TGTGCCAGCTCACCAACAAATTTAGGACTGAGCCAAGAGACCCAGTACTTC. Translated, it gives CASSPTNLGLSQETQYF.

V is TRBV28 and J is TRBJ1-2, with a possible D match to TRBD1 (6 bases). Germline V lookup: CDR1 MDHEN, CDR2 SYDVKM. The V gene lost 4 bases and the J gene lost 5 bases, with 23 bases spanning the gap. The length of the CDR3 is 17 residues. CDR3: CASSSLIVTGLAYGYTF. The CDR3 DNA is TGTGCCAGCAGTTCCCTAATAGTGACAGGCTTAGCTTATGGCTACACCTTC.

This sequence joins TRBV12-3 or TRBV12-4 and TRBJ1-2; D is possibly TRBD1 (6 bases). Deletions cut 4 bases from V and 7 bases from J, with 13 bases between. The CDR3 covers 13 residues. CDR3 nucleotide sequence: TGTGCCAGCAGTTCGAGAGGGGGTGCTGGCTACACCTTC. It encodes CASSSRGGAGYTF.

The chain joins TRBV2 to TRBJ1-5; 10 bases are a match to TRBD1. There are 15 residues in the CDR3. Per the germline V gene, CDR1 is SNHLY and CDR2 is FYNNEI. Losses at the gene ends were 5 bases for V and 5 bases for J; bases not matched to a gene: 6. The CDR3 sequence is CASSNRQGAYQPQHF. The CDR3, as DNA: TGTGCCAGCAGTAACCGACAGGGGGCGTATCAGCCCCAGCATTTT. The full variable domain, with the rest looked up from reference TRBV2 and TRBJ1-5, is EPEVTQTPSHQVTQMGQEVILRCVPISNHLYFYWYRQILGQKVEFLVSFYNNEISEKSEIFDDQFSVERPDGSNFTLKIRSTKLEDSAMYFCASSNRQGAYQPQHFGDGTRLSIL.

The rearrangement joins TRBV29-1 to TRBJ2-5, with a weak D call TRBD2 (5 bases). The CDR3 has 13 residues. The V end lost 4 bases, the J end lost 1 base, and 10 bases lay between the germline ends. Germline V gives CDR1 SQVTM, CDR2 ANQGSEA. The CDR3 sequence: CSVGAAVQETQYF. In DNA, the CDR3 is TGCAGCGTTGGAGCGGCGGTCCAAGAGACCCAGTACTTC.

CDR3: CASSSLMGRGTEAFF. The CDR3, as DNA: TGTGCCAGCAGCTCCCTCATGGGGAGGGGCACTGAAGCTTTCTTT. This chain connects TRBV27 to TRBJ1-1; maybe TRBD1 (5 bases). The CDR3 sequence is 15 residues long. Germline V gene data show CDR1 as MNHEY and CDR2 as SMNVEV (reference sequence). Trimming took off 6 bases at V and 4 bases at J, with 18 bases between the two ends.

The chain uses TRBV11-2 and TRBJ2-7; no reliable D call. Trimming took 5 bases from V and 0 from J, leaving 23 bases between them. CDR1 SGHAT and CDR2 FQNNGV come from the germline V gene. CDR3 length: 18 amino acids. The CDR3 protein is CASSPIRRGSRSSYEQYF. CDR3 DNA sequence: TGTGCCAGCAGCCCCATCAGGCGTGGAAGCAGGAGCTCCTACGAGCAGTACTTC.

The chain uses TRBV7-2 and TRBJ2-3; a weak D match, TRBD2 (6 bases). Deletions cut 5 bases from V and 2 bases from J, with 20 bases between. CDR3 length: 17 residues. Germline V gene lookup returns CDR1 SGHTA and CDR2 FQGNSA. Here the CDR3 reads CASSPRDFQKITDTQYF. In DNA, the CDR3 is TGTGCCAGCAGCCCAAGGGACTTCCAAAAAATCACAGATACGCAGTATTTT.

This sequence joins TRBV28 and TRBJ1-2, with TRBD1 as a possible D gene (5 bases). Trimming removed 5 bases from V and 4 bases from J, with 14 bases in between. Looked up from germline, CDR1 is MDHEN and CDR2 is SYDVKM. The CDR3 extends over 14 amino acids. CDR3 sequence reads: CASSSSTVPYGYTF. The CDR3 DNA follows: TGTGCCAGCAGTAGCTCGACAGTACCCTATGGCTACACCTTC.

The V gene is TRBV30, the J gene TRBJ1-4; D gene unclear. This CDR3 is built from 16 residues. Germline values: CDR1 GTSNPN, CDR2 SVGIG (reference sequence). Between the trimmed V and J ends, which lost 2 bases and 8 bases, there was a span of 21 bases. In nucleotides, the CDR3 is TGTGCCTGGAGTTTGTACCCAGAGGTCGAATCGGAAAAACTGTTTTTT. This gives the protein CAWSLYPEVESEKLFF. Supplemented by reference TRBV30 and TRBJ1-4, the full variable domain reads SQTIHQWPATLVQPVGSPLSLECTVEGTSNPNLYWYRQAAGRGLQLLFYSVGIGQISSEVPQNLSASRPQDRQFILSSKKLLLSDSGFYLCAWSLYPEVESEKLFFGSGTQLSVL.

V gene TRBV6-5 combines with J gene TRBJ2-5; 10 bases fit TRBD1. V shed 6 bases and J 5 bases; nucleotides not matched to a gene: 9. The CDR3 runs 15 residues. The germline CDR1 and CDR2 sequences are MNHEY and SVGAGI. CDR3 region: CASRKGTGVIETQYF. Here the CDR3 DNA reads TGTGCCAGCAGGAAGGGGACAGGGGTAATTGAGACCCAGTACTTC.

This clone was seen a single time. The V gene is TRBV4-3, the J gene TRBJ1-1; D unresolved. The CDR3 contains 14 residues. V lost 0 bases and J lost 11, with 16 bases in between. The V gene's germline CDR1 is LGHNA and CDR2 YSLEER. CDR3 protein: CASSQEPRGRRAFF. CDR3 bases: TGCGCCAGCAGCCAAGAACCCCGGGGAAGGAGGGCTTTCTTT.

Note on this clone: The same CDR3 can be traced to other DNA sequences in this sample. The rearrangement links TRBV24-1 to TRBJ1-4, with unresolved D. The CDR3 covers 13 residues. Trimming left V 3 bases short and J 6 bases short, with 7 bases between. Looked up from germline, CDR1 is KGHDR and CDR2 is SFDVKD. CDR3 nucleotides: TGTGCCACCAGTGATGGTGGCGATGAAAAACTGTTTTTT. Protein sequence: CATSDGGDEKLFF.

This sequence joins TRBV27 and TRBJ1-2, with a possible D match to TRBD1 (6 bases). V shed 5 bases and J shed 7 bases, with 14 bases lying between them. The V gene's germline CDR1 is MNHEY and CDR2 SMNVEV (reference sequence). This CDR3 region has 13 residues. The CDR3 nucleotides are TGTGCCAGCAGTCACGTGGGGGGCTCTGGCTACACCTTC. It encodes CASSHVGGSGYTF.